This T cell receptor beta chain derives from a study of T cell repertoires in cytomegalovirus infection. Study background: Indications came from public TCR beta signatures; they pointed to CMV infection and to a matching HLA type.

TCRdb redid the calling of the reads with MiXCR, one entry per CDR3 protein. The table has tens of thousands of distinct CDR3 sequences, 20% to 25% seen once. This clonotype appeared many times. Its antigen is unknown. The specimen was CD8+ T cells from cultured PBMCs, collected from culture after CMV antigen stimulation. The clonotype originates from a human donor in good health (CMV status not recorded). Some clones in this sample may be carry-over from other donors' samples.

CDR3 in DNA: TGTGCCAGCAGTTTAGGCGTTTATCAGCCCCAGCATTTT. Translated: CASSLGVYQPQHF. The chain employs TRBV27 and TRBJ1-5; no clear D. CDR3 length equals 13 residues. V lost 2 bases and J lost 5, with 7 bases in between. Germline V gives CDR1 MNHEY, CDR2 SMNVEV (reference sequence).